This T cell receptor (beta chain) was retrieved from a study of blood T cell repertoires in COVID-19. On the study more broadly: Samples taken during acute and convalescent COVID-19 were collected in the United States, Italy and Spain. PBMCs, B-cell-depleted T cells, or T cells provided the cDNA or gDNA that made up the material.

In the original workflow: Estimation of nucleated cell counts relied on the amplification of reference gene primers. The data were produced by immunoSEQ multiplex PCR, yet TCRdb's version contains in-frame clones alone and is incomplete. V and J calls and clone size are given by that table; D and trimming were obtained from the DNA. The sample records roughly 330,000 clones, about 90% being singletons. Trimming took 11 bases from V and 0 from J, leaving 11 bases between them. Germline CDR1 LNHDA, CDR2 SQIVND (reference sequence). This CDR3 comprises 13 residues. This clone was observed a handful of times.

The sequenced sample consisted of peripheral blood. This receptor was obtained from a man younger than 35 who had recovered from COVID-19. This chain connects TRBV19 to TRBJ2-4; unclear D gene. In DNA form, the CDR3 reads TGTGCCTCACTCGGGTTAGCCAAAAACATTCAGTACTTC. Its translation is CASLGLAKNIQYF.